Each of the 26 T cell receptor beta chains below was sequenced from the same sample in a study of blood T cell repertoires in COVID-19. The protocol was immunoSEQ multiplex PCR, while the TCRdb copy is restricted to in-frame clones and leaves out a portion. The data hold about 230,000 clones, with less than 90% observed a single time. Sequencing input: peripheral blood. The receptors derive from a woman in her 70s with active or convalescent COVID-19.

V is TRBV28 and J is TRBJ1-4; 7 positions match TRBD1. The junction had 5 bases not matched to a gene; V was cut back by 6 bases and J by 4 bases. Germline V lookup: CDR1 MDHEN, CDR2 SYDVKM. This CDR3 contains 14 residues. The CDR3 loop is CASSHRGYNEKLFF. Written as DNA, the CDR3 is TGTGCCAGCAGCCACAGGGGCTATAATGAAAAACTGTTTTTT.

The chain has TRBV27 and TRBJ1-1; a possible D gene is TRBD1 (5 bases). From germline, CDR1 is MNHEY and CDR2 SMNVEV (reference sequence). CDR3 length equals 15 residues. V lost 5 bases and J lost 6, with 19 bases in between. In nucleotides, the CDR3 is TGTGCCAGCAGTCCAATAGCAGGGCTTGGGGCTGAAGCTTTCTTT. Amino acids: CASSPIAGLGAEAFF.

J is TRBJ2-1 and V is TRBV9, with D possibly matching TRBD2 (7 bases). Germline V gene data show CDR1 as SGDLS and CDR2 as YYNGEE. V was clipped by 0 bases and J by 0 bases, with 13 bases between them. The CDR3 runs to 17 residues. CDR3 sequence: CASSVGGGLSSYNEQFF. CDR3 in DNA: TGTGCCAGCAGCGTAGGGGGGGGGCTAAGCTCCTACAATGAGCAGTTCTTC.

This chain uses TRBV4-1 with TRBJ2-5; the match to TRBD2 covers 10 bases. The CDR3 runs to 16 residues. V shed 0 bases and J 3 bases; nucleotides not matched to a gene: 4. Germline-derived CDR1 and CDR2 are MGHRA and YSYEKL. Here the CDR3 DNA reads TGCGCCAGCAGCCAAGATCCTAGCGGGAGTAAAGAGACCCAGTACTTC. Translated, it gives CASSQDPSGSKETQYF.

The chain has TRBV18 and TRBJ2-3, with 9 bases that match TRBD2. V lost 1 base to trimming and J lost 3 bases; unmatched junction nucleotides: 8. Looked up from germline, CDR1 is KGHSH and CDR2 is LQKENI. The CDR3 runs 17 residues. CDR3: CASSPRIAGAKTDTQYF. The CDR3 DNA sequence: TGTGCCAGCTCACCACGTATAGCGGGGGCGAAGACAGATACGCAGTATTTT.

Turning to this clone: The same CDR3 can be traced to other DNA sequences in this sample. The chain carries TRBV19 and TRBJ2-7; D unclear. The V gene lost 5 bases and the J gene lost 1 base, with 9 bases spanning the gap. This CDR3 has 13 amino acids. Germline V gives CDR1 LNHDA, CDR2 SQIVND (reference sequence). The CDR3 here is CASSRAGSYEQYF. Here the CDR3 DNA reads TGTGCCAGTAGTCGCGCCGGTTCCTACGAGCAGTACTTC.

V usage is TRBV3-1 (or the pseudogene TRBV3-2) and J usage is TRBJ2-2; no definite D call. Trimming took off 2 bases at V and 6 bases at J, with 10 bases between the two ends. CDR3 size: 14 residues. The germline CDR1 and CDR2 sequences are LGHDT and YNNKEL (reference sequence). CDR3: CASSQLQAAGELFF. The CDR3 DNA sequence: TGTGCCAGCAGCCAACTCCAGGCAGCCGGGGAGCTGTTTTTT.

The chain joins TRBV6-5 to TRBJ2-7, with 10 bases aligning to TRBD2. J was trimmed by 2 bases and V by 11 bases; bases with no gene match: 3. CDR1 is MNHEY and CDR2 is SVGAGI in the germline V gene. There are 12 residues in the CDR3. CDR3: CAAAGGTYEQYF. CDR3 in DNA: TGTGCCGCAGCGGGAGGGACCTACGAGCAGTACTTC.

The chain links TRBV7-3 to TRBJ2-1, with D maybe TRBD1 (6 bases). Germline values: CDR1 SGHTA, CDR2 FQGTGA. Trimming stripped 6 bases from V and 10 bases from J, with 19 bases between. The CDR3 consists of 14 residues. The CDR3 sequence: CASSPRPDSSEQFF. In nucleotides, the CDR3 is TGTGCCAGCAGTCCGCGCCCGGACAGCTCAGAGCAGTTCTTC.

The chain couples TRBV29-1 to TRBJ1-2; maybe TRBD1 (6 bases). With 7 bases removed from V and 5 bases from J, the gap between germline ends came to 20 bases. This CDR3 region has 14 residues. Per the germline V gene, CDR1 is SQVTM and CDR2 is ANQGSEA. CDR3 coding DNA: TGCAGCGGGGCTGGTGGGGGGGCGCTTTATGGCTACACCTTC. Protein: CSGAGGGALYGYTF.

This chain joins TRBV28 and TRBJ1-5; the match to TRBD1 covers 8 bases. Germline CDR1 is MDHEN and CDR2 is SYDVKM. This CDR3 has 14 amino acids. V lost 11 bases, J lost 6 bases, and 12 bases stayed unmatched. The CDR3 nucleotides read TGTGCCGGACAGGCAGGGGGCGCCCTTCAGCCCCAGCATTTT. This sequence encodes CAGQAGGALQPQHF. The entire variable domain, with the rest obtained from reference TRBV28 and TRBJ1-5, is as follows: DVKVTQSSRYLVKRTGEKVFLECVQDMDHENMFWYRQDPGLGLRLIYFSYDVKMKEKGDIPEGYSVSREKKERFSLILESASTNQTSMYLCAGQAGGALQPQHFGDGTRLSIL.

The chain links TRBV12-5 to TRBJ1-2; the D gene is possibly TRBD1 (5 bases). The CDR3 is made up of 14 amino acids. V gave up 6 bases and J gave up 0 bases, with 11 bases separating them. CDR1 and CDR2 (germline): LGHNT, FRNRAP. As DNA, the CDR3 is TGTGCTAGTGGCCGAGACAGCCCTAACTATGGCTACACCTTC. Translating it yields CASGRDSPNYGYTF.

The V gene is TRBV2, the J gene TRBJ2-2, with D possibly matching TRBD1 (5 bases). The CDR3 has 14 amino acids. V lost 4 bases and J 8 bases, leaving 14 bases between the germline ends. Germline CDR1 and CDR2: SNHLY and FYNNEI. The CDR3 is CASSADRQLGELFF. DNA for the CDR3: TGTGCCAGCAGTGCCGATAGACAGTTAGGGGAGCTGTTTTTT.

The chain is built from TRBV3-1 (or the pseudogene TRBV3-2) and TRBJ2-5; D might be TRBD2 (6 bases). Germline loops: CDR1 LGHDT, CDR2 YNNKEL (reference sequence). The CDR3 length is 16 residues. V was pared by 2 bases and J by 1 base, with 14 bases between. In DNA, the CDR3 is TGTGCCAGCAGCCAATGGCGGGGCAAAGCCCAAGAGACCCAGTACTTC. This codes for CASSQWRGKAQETQYF.

CDR3 protein: CASSRLAYNEQFF. The CDR3 bases are TGTGCCAGCAGTCGACTAGCCTACAATGAGCAGTTCTTC. This chain joins TRBV6-2 or TRBV6-3 and TRBJ2-1, with D perhaps matching TRBD2 (6 bases). Trimming removed 5 bases from V and 2 bases from J, with 7 bases in between. This CDR3 spans 13 amino acids. CDR1 and CDR2 (germline): MNHEY, SVGEGT.

For this clone: Other DNA sequences from this sample encode an identical CDR3 as well. This chain joins TRBV7-9 and TRBJ1-5; no clear D. V shed 5 bases and J shed 5 bases, with 10 bases lying between them. Looked up from germline, CDR1 is SEHNR and CDR2 is FQNEAQ (reference sequence). This CDR3 is 13 amino acids long. The CDR3 sequence is CASSLLADQPQHF. The DNA for the CDR3 is TGTGCCAGCAGCCTATTGGCGGATCAGCCCCAGCATTTT.

The sample holds a few counts of this clone. The chain employs TRBV28 and TRBJ2-7; no firm D call. The CDR3 is 15 amino acids. From germline, CDR1 is MDHEN and CDR2 SYDVKM. V dropped 0 bases and J dropped 0 bases, with 9 bases sitting between them. CDR3 sequence: CASSLWTASSYEQYF. CDR3 in DNA: TGTGCCAGCAGTTTATGGACTGCGAGCTCCTACGAGCAGTACTTC. The variable domain in full, with the rest retrieved from reference TRBV28 and TRBJ2-7, is DVKVTQSSRYLVKRTGEKVFLECVQDMDHENMFWYRQDPGLGLRLIYFSYDVKMKEKGDIPEGYSVSREKKERFSLILESASTNQTSMYLCASSLWTASSYEQYFGPGTRLTVT.

This sequence joins TRBV5-4 and TRBJ1-4; 9 bases are shared with TRBD1. The CDR3 covers 17 residues. V lost 4 bases, J lost 3 bases, and 10 bases stayed unmatched. Per germline, CDR1 SGHNT and CDR2 YYREEE (reference sequence). CDR3 residues: CASSPLPQGASNEKLFF. In DNA, the CDR3 is TGTGCCAGCAGCCCCCTACCACAGGGGGCGTCTAATGAAAAACTGTTTTTT.

V and J are TRBV10-3 and TRBJ1-2; D is uncertain. V was pared by 3 bases and J by 10 bases, with 15 bases between. This CDR3 contains 13 residues. Germline-derived CDR1 and CDR2 are ENHRY and SYGVKD. CDR3: CAISEVQLKDYTF. For the CDR3, the DNA is TGTGCCATCAGTGAAGTACAGCTTAAGGACTACACCTTC.

V is TRBV27 and J is TRBJ2-3, with TRBD2 matching 9 bases. V lost 3 bases and J lost 0; bases outside the gene matches: 10. CDR1 is MNHEY and CDR2 is SMNVEV in the germline V gene (reference sequence). The CDR3 extends over 18 amino acids. The CDR3 nucleotides are TGTGCCAGCAGTTTGGGTGGGACTAGCTTATCTAGCACAGATACGCAGTATTTT. This encodes CASSLGGTSLSSTDTQYF.

The gene calls are TRBV30 and TRBJ2-1; 12 bases match TRBD2. The CDR3 consists of 14 residues. Germline V gene lookup returns CDR1 GTSNPN and CDR2 SVGIG (reference sequence). Germline trimming cut 7 bases from V and 6 bases from J; bases unmatched to any gene: 7. This chain's CDR3 is CALTGLAGTNEQFF. CDR3 DNA: TGTGCCTTGACCGGACTAGCGGGGACCAATGAGCAGTTCTTC. Full variable domain (remainder filled in from reference TRBV30 and TRBJ2-1): SQTIHQWPATLVQPVGSPLSLECTVEGTSNPNLYWYRQAAGRGLQLLFYSVGIGQISSEVPQNLSASRPQDRQFILSSKKLLLSDSGFYLCALTGLAGTNEQFFGPGTRLTVL.

The gene calls are TRBV27 and TRBJ2-7; TRBD1 might be the D (5 bases). Trimming removed 1 base at V and 6 bases at J, with 10 bases between. CDR1 and CDR2 (germline): MNHEY, SMNVEV (reference sequence). CDR3 size: 13 residues. In nucleotides, the CDR3 is TGTGCCAGCAGTTTATTAGGGGTATCCGAGCAGTACTTC. Its protein product is CASSLLGVSEQYF.

V and J are TRBV5-1 and TRBJ1-3; 7 nucleotides match TRBD1. Germline V gene sequence: CDR1 SGHRS, CDR2 YFSETQ. Trimming cost V 6 bases and J 4 bases; bases outside gene matches: 4. The CDR3 contains 13 residues. The CDR3 loop reads CASNTGVGNTIYF. DNA for the CDR3: TGCGCCAGCAATACAGGGGTCGGAAACACCATATATTTT.

V usage is TRBV10-3 and J usage is TRBJ2-5, with TRBD1 as a possible D gene (6 bases). V was trimmed by 3 bases and J by 1 base, leaving 9 bases between them. The CDR3 length is 14 residues. Germline V gene lookup returns CDR1 ENHRY and CDR2 SYGVKD. The CDR3 spells CAISEQTGQETQYF. The CDR3 region has the DNA TGTGCCATCAGTGAACAGACAGGCCAAGAGACCCAGTACTTC.

This clone was seen only a few times. The CDR3 loop is CASSSGTLNTEAFF. The CDR3, as DNA: TGTGCCAGCAGTTCCGGGACACTGAACACTGAAGCTTTCTTT. The J gene is TRBJ1-1, the V gene TRBV6-5, with TRBD1 as a possible D gene (6 bases). The germline V gene has CDR1 MNHEY and CDR2 SVGAGI. The CDR3 loop spans 14 amino acids. The germline V and J ends were trimmed by 4 bases and 0 bases, with 9 bases remaining between them.

This clone was seen only once. This chain joins TRBV27 and TRBJ1-2, with D possibly TRBD1 on 5 matching bases. V was cut by 5 bases and J by 3 bases, with 16 bases left in between. The CDR3 covers 15 residues. Per the germline V gene, CDR1 is MNHEY and CDR2 is SMNVEV (reference sequence). CDR3: CASSPRWGGDYGYTF. CDR3 nucleotides: TGTGCCAGCAGTCCGAGGTGGGGGGGGGACTATGGCTACACCTTC.